This T cell receptor beta chain is drawn from a study of blood T cell repertoires in COVID-19. Study summary: The United States, Italy and Spain were the sources of the acute and convalescent COVID-19 samples. Sources were T cells, B-cell-depleted T cells, or PBMCs; the material itself was cDNA or gDNA.

The V gene end was trimmed by 3 bases and the J gene end by 0 bases; junction bases not matched to a gene: 1. This CDR3 has 14 amino acids. The germline V gene encodes CDR1 SGHRS and CDR2 YFSETQ. Authors' processing steps: Amplification with reference gene primers provided the estimates of nucleated cell counts. Clones were read by immunoSEQ multiplex PCR, and TCRdb kept only the in-frame ones, dropping some. V and J calls and clone size come straight from that table; D and trimming were deduced from the DNA. The sample consists of 200,000 to 300,000 clones, approximately 84% of them appearing once. The chain recombines TRBV5-1 with TRBJ2-3; 7 bases agree with TRBD1. This clonotype was sampled from a human donor in a cohort sampled during active COVID-19. Sequencing input: peripheral blood. CDR3 sequence reads: CASSSQGSTDTQYF. CDR3 bases: TGCGCCAGCAGCTCACAGGGGAGCACAGATACGCAGTATTTT. Based on the CDR3 plus reference TRBV5-1 and TRBJ2-3, the full variable domain is KAGVTQTPRYLIKTRGQQVTLSCSPISGHRSVSWYQQTPGQGLQFLFEYFSETQRNKGNFPGRFSGRQFSNSRSEMNVSTLELGDSALYLCASSSQGSTDTQYFGPGTRLTVL.